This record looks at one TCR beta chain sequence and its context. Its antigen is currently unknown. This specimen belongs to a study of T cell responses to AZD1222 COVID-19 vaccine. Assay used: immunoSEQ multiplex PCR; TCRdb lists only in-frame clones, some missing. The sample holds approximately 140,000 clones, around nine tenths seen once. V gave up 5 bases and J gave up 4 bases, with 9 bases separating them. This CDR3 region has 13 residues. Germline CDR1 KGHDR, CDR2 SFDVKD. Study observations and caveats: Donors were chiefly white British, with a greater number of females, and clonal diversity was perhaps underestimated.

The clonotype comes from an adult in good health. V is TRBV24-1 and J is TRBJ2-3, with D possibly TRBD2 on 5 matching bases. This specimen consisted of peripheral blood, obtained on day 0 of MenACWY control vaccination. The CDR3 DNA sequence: TGTGCCACCAGTGGTCCCGGGGCAGATACGCAGTATTTT. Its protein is CATSGPGADTQYF.